This T cell receptor beta chain came from a study of blood T cells in healthy people across ages. This clonotype was recorded once. The junction differs from germline at one of its ends, possibly a read error. The second PCR ran about 6 to 12 cycles with a sample-barcoded 5' primer and J-beta primers. All cDNA molecules were each tagged by a template-switch adaptor with 12 random nucleotides. TCRdb reanalysed the 5' RACE reads using MiXCR and keeps one entry per CDR3 protein. The sample has approximately 1,100,000 distinct CDR3 sequences, under 55% seen once. The sample providers were healthy Caucasian people from Russia, aged roughly 6 to 100. Germline assignment: CDR1 MGHDK and CDR2 SYGVNS. The CDR3 has 12 residues.

The TCR originated in an older woman in good health. The sequenced material came from blood. The chain has TRBV25-1 and TRBJ1-2; D remains ambiguous. The CDR3: CASSGRNYGHTF. CDR3 DNA sequence: TGTGCCAGCAGTGGACGGAACTATGGCCACACCTTC.